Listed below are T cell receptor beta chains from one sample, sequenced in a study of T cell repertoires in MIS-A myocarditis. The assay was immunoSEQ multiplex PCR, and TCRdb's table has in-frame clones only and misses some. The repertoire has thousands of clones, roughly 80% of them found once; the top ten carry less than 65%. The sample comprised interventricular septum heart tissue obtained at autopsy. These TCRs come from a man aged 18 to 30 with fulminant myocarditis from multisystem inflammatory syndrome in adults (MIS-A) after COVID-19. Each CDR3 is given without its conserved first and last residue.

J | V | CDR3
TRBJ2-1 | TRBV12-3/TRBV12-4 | AGSGTREQF
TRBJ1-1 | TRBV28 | ASSAPVRGFGAEAF
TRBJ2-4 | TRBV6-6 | ASRVGLFAKNIQY
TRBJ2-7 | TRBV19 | ASSVRASYEQY
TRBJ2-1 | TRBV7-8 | ASSLRAGGLYNEQF
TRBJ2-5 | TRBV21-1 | ASSKGKQGAPQETQY
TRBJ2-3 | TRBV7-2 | ASSPPGQDTQY
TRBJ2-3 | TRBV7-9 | ASSPDSRTDTQY
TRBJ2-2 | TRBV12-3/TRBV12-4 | ATTPEHTGELF
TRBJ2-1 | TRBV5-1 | ASSLSTGLGEQF
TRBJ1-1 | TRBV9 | ASGSNTEAF
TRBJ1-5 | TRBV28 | ASRSDQPQH
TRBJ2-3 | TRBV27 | ASSFLEGWSRTDTQY
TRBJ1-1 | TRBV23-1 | ASSPGYRTEAF
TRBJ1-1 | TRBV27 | ASSLSQGSEAF
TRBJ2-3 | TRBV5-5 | ASSSGDRDSL
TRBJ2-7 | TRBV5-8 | ASSLGGADLYEQY
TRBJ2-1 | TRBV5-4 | ASSRPGYNEQF
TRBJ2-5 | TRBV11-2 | ASSPSGGETQY
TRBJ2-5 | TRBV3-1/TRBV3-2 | ASSQDRGTQY
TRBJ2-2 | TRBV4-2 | ASSQGIGTNTGELF
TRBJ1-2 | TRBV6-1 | ASSEAGRHYGYT
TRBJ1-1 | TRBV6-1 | ASSEEFSMNTEAF
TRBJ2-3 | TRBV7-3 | ASSLIGGTDTQY
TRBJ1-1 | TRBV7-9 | ASSSVGRTLNTEAF
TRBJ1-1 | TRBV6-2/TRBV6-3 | ASSSTGLTEAF
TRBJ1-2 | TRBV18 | ASSPPLYDIGYT
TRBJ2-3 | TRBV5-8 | ASSLGQGVLDTQY